This T cell receptor beta chain appears in the sequencing data of a study of T cells in Graves' hyperthyroidism and ophthalmopathy. Researchers took RNA transcripts and amplified the TCR beta CDR3 regions from them. TCR CDR3 regions were first amplified by RT-PCR with HTBI primers. Via MiXCR, TCRdb re-called the multiplex PCR reads, giving one row per CDR3 protein. The repertoire holds approximately 600,000 distinct CDR3 sequences, around 15% seen once, with 3.8% in the top ten. This clonotype was seen at least ten times. Its target is unknown. Study-wide findings and caveats: Most thyroid clonotypes expanded above 0.001 appeared in blood too.

The sequence derives from a woman aged 25-40 years with Graves' hyperthyroidism. Sequenced material: blood.

The CDR3 is CASSNGQGLSYEQYF. The DNA of the CDR3 is TGTGCCAGCAGTAATGGACAGGGGTTGTCCTACGAGCAGTACTTC. V and J are TRBV6-1 and TRBJ2-7, with 9 positions matching TRBD1. This CDR3 is built from 15 residues. J lost 1 base, V lost 5 bases, and 6 bases had no gene match. Germline CDR1 and CDR2: MNHNS and SASEGT.